One and the same sample provided the 10 T cell receptor beta chains below, sequenced in a study of control samples from healthy donors and cancer patients. The repertoire was sequenced with immunoSEQ multiplex PCR; TCRdb's copy has only in-frame clones and lacks some. The table includes about 54,000 clones, around 96% detected once. Sequencing input: blood. The origin of the receptors is a woman aged 25 to 45 in good health.

CDR3 sequence (DNA): TGTGCCACCAGTGACTCCAGCCAGGCTGGGGGCAATGAGCAGTTCTTC. Protein: CATSDSSQAGGNEQFF. This sequence joins TRBV24-1 and TRBJ2-1; D may correspond to TRBD1 or TRBD2 (5 bases each). Trimming took off 4 bases at V and 6 bases at J, with 18 bases between the two ends. The CDR3 has 16 amino acids. Germline values: CDR1 KGHDR, CDR2 SFDVKD.

This clone appeared a single time. The chain joins TRBV6-1 to TRBJ2-2, with a weak D call TRBD2 (6 bases). Trimming pared 2 bases from V and 3 bases from J, leaving 13 bases between. The germline V gene encodes CDR1 MNHNS and CDR2 SASEGT. The CDR3 extends over 16 amino acids. CDR3 bases: TGTGCCAGCAGTGAATCAGGCGGGATATACACCGGGGAGCTGTTTTTT. Residues: CASSESGGIYTGELFF.

The chain employs TRBV5-5 and TRBJ2-7; 7 bases line up with TRBD2. The CDR3 contains 12 residues. CDR1 and CDR2 from the germline V gene are SGHKS and YYEKEE (reference sequence). The V gene end was trimmed by 2 bases and the J gene end by 7 bases; junction bases not matched to a gene: 3. In DNA form, the CDR3 reads TGTGCCAGCAGCTTTGGGGGAGGGGAGCAGTACTTC. It codes for CASSFGGGEQYF. The entire variable domain, with the rest obtained from reference TRBV5-5 and TRBJ2-7, is as follows: DAGVTQSPTHLIKTRGQQVTLRCSPISGHKSVSWYQQVLGQGPQFIFQYYEKEERGRGNFPDRFSARQFPNYSSELNVNALLLGDSALYLCASSFGGGEQYFGPGTRLTVT.

The chain uses TRBV30 and TRBJ1-6; D unresolved. This CDR3 is built from 14 residues. Germline CDR1 GTSNPN, CDR2 SVGIG (reference sequence). V dropped 0 bases and J dropped 1 base, with 4 bases sitting between them. CDR3 in amino acids: CAWSVLSYNSPLHF. The CDR3 nucleotides read TGTGCCTGGAGTGTACTTTCCTATAATTCACCCCTCCACTTT. The variable domain in full, with the rest retrieved from reference TRBV30 and TRBJ1-6, is SQTIHQWPATLVQPVGSPLSLECTVEGTSNPNLYWYRQAAGRGLQLLFYSVGIGQISSEVPQNLSASRPQDRQFILSSKKLLLSDSGFYLCAWSVLSYNSPLHFGNGTRLTVT.

V and J are TRBV28 and TRBJ1-5; D gene unclear. The CDR3 contains 13 residues. Trimming removed 6 bases at V and 6 bases at J, with 12 bases between. Germline V CDR1 and CDR2: MDHEN, SYDVKM. CDR3 in DNA: TGTGCCAGCAGAAACATGGAGGCTCAGCCCCAGCATTTT. This translates into CASRNMEAQPQHF.

This chain links TRBV7-5 with TRBJ1-5; TRBD1 is the table's D call and was not checked against the DNA. TRBV7-5 is classified as a pseudogene. The CDR3 is made up of 13 amino acids. The CDR3 region has the DNA TGTGTCAGAAGATTTACACGAAATCAGCCCCAGCATTTT. Translating gives CVRRFTRNQPQHF.

CDR3 bases: TGTGCCAGCAGTTCTAGCGGGAGGGCGGGAGAGACCCAGTACTTC. This translates into CASSSSGRAGETQYF. This chain joins TRBV27 and TRBJ2-5; 12 bases agree with TRBD2. This CDR3 has 15 residues. Germline V CDR1 and CDR2: MNHEY, SMNVEV (reference sequence). The V gene end was trimmed by 4 bases and the J gene end by 4 bases; junction bases not matched to a gene: 4.

The J gene is TRBJ2-2, the V gene TRBV19; D call uncertain. Germline V lookup: CDR1 LNHDA, CDR2 SQIVND (reference sequence). This CDR3 has 13 amino acids. Trimming took 7 bases from V and 1 from J, leaving 7 bases between them. CDR3 DNA sequence: TGTGCCAGTATTCCCAGGAACACCGGGGAGCTGTTTTTT. Protein: CASIPRNTGELFF.

The J gene is TRBJ2-3, the V gene TRBV5-1, with 12 positions matching TRBD2. Germline V lookup: CDR1 SGHRS, CDR2 YFSETQ. The CDR3 has 16 residues. The V gene end was trimmed by 4 bases and the J gene end by 4 bases; junction bases not matched to a gene: 7. The CDR3 spells CASSPRTSGIADTQYF. Here the CDR3 DNA reads TGCGCCAGCAGCCCCAGGACTAGCGGGATTGCAGATACGCAGTATTTT.

V and J are TRBV28 and TRBJ2-4, with D tentatively TRBD1 or TRBD2 (7 bases each). Trimming shortened V by 6 bases and J by 6 bases, and 15 bases separated the two germline ends. This CDR3 spans 14 amino acids. The germline CDR1 and CDR2 sequences are MDHEN and SYDVKM. CDR3 sequence reads: CASRETGRGNIQYF. In DNA form, the CDR3 reads TGTGCCAGCAGGGAGACAGGGAGGGGAAACATTCAGTACTTC.